This T cell receptor (beta chain) was recorded in a study of blood T cell repertoires in COVID-19. Background on the study: COVID-19 samples from acute and convalescent phases originated in the United States, Italy and Spain.

TCRdb's table, derived via immunoSEQ multiplex PCR, lists solely in-frame clones and lacks some. The sample yields 200,000 to 250,000 clones, about 86% seen once. The germline V and J ends were trimmed by 5 bases and 8 bases, with 15 bases remaining between them. The germline CDR1 and CDR2 sequences are MNHEY and SMNVEV (reference sequence). CDR3 size: 13 residues. Only a few counts were recorded for this clone. The material sequenced was peripheral blood. The clonotype was recovered from a young woman who had recovered from COVID-19. The V gene is TRBV27, the J gene TRBJ1-2, with a tentative D call TRBD1 (5 bases). The CDR3 DNA reads TGTGCCAGCAGTAGGACACCTGCGAGAGGCTACACCTTC. This codes for CASSRTPARGYTF.